This T cell receptor (beta chain) was sequenced during a study of identical twins. TCRdb fed the 5' RACE reads into MiXCR, producing one record per CDR3 protein. The data contain 250,000 to 350,000 distinct CDR3 sequences, roughly 10% of them singletons. Study-level points and caveats: Weaker excess twin sharing was observed in beta out-of-frame sequences. Alpha sequences out of frame and shared by twins had excess low generation probability. Recombination models fit unrelated individuals' TCR alpha sharing but underestimated twins'.

In its sample, this clonotype was seen many times. The antigen is undetermined. CDR3 length equals 13 residues. Germline V gene lookup returns CDR1 MNHEY and CDR2 SMNVEV (reference sequence). Trimming cost V 2 bases and J 6 bases, with 11 bases left between them. These data were likewise used in another study, on yellow fever vaccine responses in identical twins.

The V and J genes are TRBV27 and TRBJ2-7; D perhaps matches TRBD1 (6 bases). This clonotype was obtained from a woman aged 18-35 years in good health. The sample taken for sequencing was CD8+ T cells sorted from blood. The CDR3 is CASSLNGGGEQYF. The CDR3 DNA is TGTGCCAGCAGTTTAAATGGGGGCGGCGAGCAGTACTTC.